The 19 T cell receptor beta chains below all came from one sample that was sequenced in a study of cytomegalovirus exposure and HLA in healthy donors. PCR amplification relied on 60 Vbeta primers (plus 13 Jbeta primers). Method: immunoSEQ multiplex PCR; TCRdb's copy keeps in-frame clones and lacks some. Among 210,000 or so clones listed, 65% to 90% were seen once. The sample comprised PBMCs. Receptors originate from a girl between 10 and 17 years old in good health and CMV-seronegative.

The chain joins TRBV2 to TRBJ2-7; 10 bases fit TRBD1. Germline assignment: CDR1 SNHLY and CDR2 FYNNEI. The CDR3 is 17 amino acids. Losses at the gene ends were 6 bases for V and 3 bases for J; bases not matched to a gene: 14. The CDR3 region is CASSLRTGGLGIYEQYF. The CDR3 nucleotides are TGTGCCAGCAGCCTCAGGACAGGGGGGCTTGGGATCTACGAGCAGTACTTC. Using reference TRBV2 and TRBJ2-7 for the parts outside the CDR3, the full variable domain is EPEVTQTPSHQVTQMGQEVILRCVPISNHLYFYWYRQILGQKVEFLVSFYNNEISEKSEIFDDQFSVERPDGSNFTLKIRSTKLEDSAMYFCASSLRTGGLGIYEQYFGPGTRLTVT.

The chain links TRBV18 to TRBJ2-7; TRBD1 is a possible D gene (6 bases). The CDR3 has 13 amino acids. Trimming shortened V by 5 bases and J by 7 bases, and 15 bases separated the two germline ends. Germline V gives CDR1 KGHSH, CDR2 LQKENI. CDR3: CASSRDTMGEQYF. Written as DNA, the CDR3 is TGTGCCAGCTCAAGGGACACGATGGGGGAGCAGTACTTC.

The J gene is TRBJ2-2, the V gene TRBV4-2; D is perhaps TRBD2 (6 bases). V lost 4 bases to trimming and J lost 5 bases, with 17 bases between them. The CDR3 runs to 16 residues. Germline values: CDR1 LGHNA, CDR2 YNFKEQ. The CDR3 coding sequence is TGTGCCAGCAGCCCGCTCTTCGGGGGAGCTACCGGGGAGCTGTTTTTT. Translation: CASSPLFGGATGELFF.

This chain links TRBV5-4 with TRBJ2-1; TRBD2 matches 15 bases. CDR1 is SGHNT and CDR2 is YYREEE in the germline V gene (reference sequence). The V segment lost 3 bases and the J segment 10 bases; nucleotides outside the gene matches: 14. The CDR3 consists of 18 residues. CDR3 DNA: TGTGCCAGCAGCTCGGGACTAGCGGGGGGACCTGGTTCAGGAGAGCAGTTCTTC. As protein: CASSSGLAGGPGSGEQFF.

CDR3 amino acids: CAWSVPRTYNSPLHF. The CDR3 nucleotides read TGTGCCTGGAGTGTACCCAGAACGTATAATTCACCCCTCCACTTT. The V call is TRBV30, the J call TRBJ1-6; unclear D gene. CDR1 is GTSNPN and CDR2 is SVGIG in the germline V gene (reference sequence). The CDR3 spans 15 residues. Trimming shortened V by 0 bases and J by 4 bases, and 10 bases separated the two germline ends.

This chain uses TRBV11-2 with TRBJ2-7, with D possibly being TRBD1 (6 bases). V lost 5 bases, J lost 5 bases, and 22 bases lay in between. This CDR3 contains 16 residues. Germline V CDR1 and CDR2: SGHAT, FQNNGV. Here the CDR3 DNA reads TGTGCCAGCAGCCAATTATTAAGGGGGAGATCCAACGAGCAGTACTTC. Translation gives CASSQLLRGRSNEQYF. Full variable domain (outside the CDR3, taken from reference TRBV11-2 and TRBJ2-7): EAGVAQSPRYKIIEKRQSVAFWCNPISGHATLYWYQQILGQGPKLLIQFQNNGVVDDSQLPKDRFSAERLKGVDSTLKIQPAKLEDSAVYLCASSQLLRGRSNEQYFGPGTRLTVT.

The V call is TRBV6-5, the J call TRBJ1-1; maybe TRBD1 (5 bases). Trimming stripped 7 bases from V and 2 bases from J, with 14 bases between. The CDR3 length is 14 residues. CDR1 MNHEY and CDR2 SVGAGI come from the germline V gene. Here the CDR3 reads CASNAPGGNTEAFF. The CDR3 DNA reads as TGTGCCAGCAACGCTCCGGGGGGAAACACTGAAGCTTTCTTT.

The chain carries TRBV5-6 and TRBJ1-6; D might be TRBD1 (5 bases). Trimming took 4 bases from V and 5 from J, leaving 16 bases between them. Germline CDR1 SGHDT, CDR2 YYEEEE. The CDR3 runs 16 residues. CDR3 loop: CASSPPQEWDNSPLHF. The CDR3 DNA follows: TGTGCCAGCAGCCCACCACAGGAGTGGGATAATTCACCCCTCCACTTT.

The rearrangement links TRBV4-1 to TRBJ2-3; TRBD2 is a possible D gene (6 bases). Trimming pared 1 base from V and 0 bases from J, leaving 17 bases between. This CDR3 has 18 amino acids. The germline V gene encodes CDR1 MGHRA and CDR2 YSYEKL. The CDR3 reads CASSQVWLAETSTDTQYF. For the CDR3, the DNA is TGCGCCAGCAGCCAAGTTTGGTTAGCGGAAACTAGCACAGATACGCAGTATTTT.

The CDR3: CASSLRQGLHQPQHF. Here the CDR3 DNA reads TGTGCCAGTAGTTTACGACAGGGCCTCCATCAGCCCCAGCATTTT. This sequence joins TRBV19 and TRBJ1-5; 7 bases are shared with TRBD1. Germline V gives CDR1 LNHDA, CDR2 SQIVND (reference sequence). V trimming: 5 bases; J trimming: 5 bases; junction bases outside the gene matches: 9. There are 15 residues in the CDR3.

The chain uses TRBV11-1 and TRBJ1-1; TRBD1 aligns across 8 bases. The CDR3 is made up of 16 amino acids. Losses at the gene ends were 5 bases for V and 0 bases for J; bases not matched to a gene: 8. Germline loops: CDR1 SGHAT, CDR2 FQDESV (reference sequence). The CDR3 loop reads CASSQRDRQLNTEAFF. CDR3 DNA sequence: TGTGCCAGCAGCCAAAGGGACAGGCAATTGAACACTGAAGCTTTCTTT.

The CDR3 reads CASSPELVAPNEKLFF. In DNA, the CDR3 is TGCGCCAGCAGCCCAGAATTGGTAGCACCTAATGAAAAACTGTTTTTT. The chain recombines TRBV5-1 with TRBJ1-4; no clear D. Germline V gives CDR1 SGHRS, CDR2 YFSETQ. Trimming removed 4 bases at V and 3 bases at J, with 16 bases between. The CDR3 totals 16 residues.

The chain has TRBV7-2 and TRBJ1-1; D is unclear. The V end lost 0 bases, the J end lost 5 bases, and 10 bases lay between the germline ends. The CDR3 has 14 amino acids. In germline, CDR1 is SGHTA, CDR2 FQGNSA. CDR3 region: CASSLAQVGTEAFF. The CDR3 region has the DNA TGTGCCAGCAGCTTAGCCCAGGTTGGGACTGAAGCTTTCTTT.

The J gene is TRBJ2-3, the V gene TRBV29-1; D gene uncertain. The CDR3 is made up of 14 amino acids. V lost 4 bases, J lost 6 bases, and 17 bases lay in between. Germline lookup yields CDR1 SQVTM and CDR2 ANQGSEA. CDR3 sequence reads: CSVVGSHLVDTQYF. In nucleotides, the CDR3 is TGCAGCGTTGTGGGCAGCCACCTTGTGGATACGCAGTATTTT.

This clone was seen a few times. The chain combines TRBV4-1 with TRBJ2-1; 9 bases agree with TRBD2. The CDR3 has 17 residues. Germline V gene lookup returns CDR1 MGHRA and CDR2 YSYEKL. J gave up 2 bases and V 4 bases, and 9 bases lay outside the gene matches. This CDR3 reads CASSRAGLAPAYNEQFF. The CDR3 nucleotides read TGCGCCAGCAGCCGCGCGGGACTAGCTCCTGCCTACAATGAGCAGTTCTTC.

This clone was seen only once. The V call is TRBV20-1, the J call TRBJ1-2; D gene ambiguous. Trimming pared 7 bases from V and 11 bases from J, leaving 11 bases between. The CDR3 loop spans 9 amino acids. Germline V gene lookup returns CDR1 DFQATT and CDR2 SNEGSKA (reference sequence). The CDR3 here is CSGGRDYTF. CDR3 sequence (DNA): TGCAGTGGAGGGAGGGATTACACCTTC.

The rearrangement uses TRBV7-7 and TRBJ2-7; D gene unclear. V shed 0 bases and J shed 3 bases, with 6 bases lying between them. The CDR3 consists of 13 residues. Germline values: CDR1 SSHAT, CDR2 FNYEAQ (reference sequence). The CDR3 loop is CASSLALSYEQYF. CDR3 nucleotides: TGTGCCAGCAGCTTAGCCCTCAGCTACGAGCAGTACTTC.

V usage is TRBV19 and J usage is TRBJ2-1, with D possibly matching TRBD1 (6 bases). V was trimmed by 5 bases and J by 8 bases, leaving 13 bases between them. The CDR3 totals 13 residues. The V gene's germline CDR1 is LNHDA and CDR2 SQIVND (reference sequence). The CDR3 sequence is CASSWTERDEQFF. The DNA of the CDR3 is TGTGCCAGTAGTTGGACAGAGCGCGATGAGCAGTTCTTC.

The genes are TRBV15 and TRBJ1-2; a weak D match, TRBD1 (5 bases). CDR1 LNHNV and CDR2 YYDKDF come from the germline V gene (reference sequence). This CDR3 spans 14 amino acids. The germline V and J ends were trimmed by 5 bases and 6 bases, with 16 bases remaining between them. The CDR3 bases are TGTGCCACCAGCCCTAGGGCAGGGCCCGATGGCTACACCTTC. Translation: CATSPRAGPDGYTF.